This T cell receptor beta chain appears in the sequencing data of a study of vaccination effects on CD4 cells after COVID-19. Some clones are missing from TCRdb's copy, which holds only in-frame ones; the method was immunoSEQ multiplex PCR. The data show 50,000 to 75,000 clones, 60% to 85% seen once. For this clone: No antigen is known for it.

Germline V gives CDR1 DFQATT, CDR2 SNEGSKA (reference sequence). The CDR3 is made up of 11 amino acids. V was clipped by 5 bases and J by 5 bases, with 9 bases between them. When about ten days of culture had elapsed, CD4+ T cells were isolated. The study found no prior SARS-CoV-2 infection in the vaccine recipients, who tested negative for nucleocapsid antibodies. Half-medium exchanges with IL-2 medium took place on days 3 and 7. This TCR was recovered from a human donor who received a COVID-19 vaccine. The V and J genes are TRBV20-1 and TRBJ2-5; D may be TRBD2 (5 bases). The sample here was CD4+ T cells from PBMCs cultured without peptide, taken before COVID-19 vaccination. The CDR3 is CSAPRGETQYF. In nucleotides, the CDR3 is TGCAGTGCTCCCCGCGGGGAGACCCAGTACTTC.